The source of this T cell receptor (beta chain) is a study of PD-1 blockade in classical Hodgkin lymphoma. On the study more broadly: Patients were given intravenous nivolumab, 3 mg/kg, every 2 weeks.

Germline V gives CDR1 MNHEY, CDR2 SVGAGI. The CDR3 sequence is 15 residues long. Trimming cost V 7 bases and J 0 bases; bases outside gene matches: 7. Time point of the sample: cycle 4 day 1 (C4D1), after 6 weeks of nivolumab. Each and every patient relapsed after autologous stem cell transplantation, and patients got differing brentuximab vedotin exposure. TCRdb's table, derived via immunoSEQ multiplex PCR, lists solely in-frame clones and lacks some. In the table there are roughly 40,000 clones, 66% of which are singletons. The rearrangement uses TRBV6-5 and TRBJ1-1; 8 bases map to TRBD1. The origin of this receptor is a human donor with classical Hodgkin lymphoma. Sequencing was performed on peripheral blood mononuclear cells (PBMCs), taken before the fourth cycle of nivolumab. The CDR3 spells CASNKMDRVNTEAFF. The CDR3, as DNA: TGTGCCAGCAATAAAATGGACAGGGTGAACACTGAAGCTTTCTTT.